This entry concerns a single T cell receptor (beta chain). Some clones are missing from TCRdb's copy, which holds only in-frame ones; the method was immunoSEQ multiplex PCR. This sample yields tens of thousands of clones, of which approximately 84% are seen a single time; about 15% belongs to the top ten. The sample comes from a study of blood T cell repertoires in COVID-19. About the research overall: Sites across the United States, Italy and Spain contributed samples from acute and convalescent COVID-19.

Germline CDR1 is KGHDR and CDR2 is SFDVKD. The length of the CDR3 is 15 residues. V shed 4 bases and J 7 bases; nucleotides not matched to a gene: 6. This chain joins TRBV24-1 and TRBJ2-2; 9 bases match TRBD1. Sequencing input: peripheral blood. The source of this sequence is a human donor in a cohort sampled during active COVID-19. The CDR3 is CATSDWTGEVGELFF. CDR3 coding DNA: TGTGCCACCAGTGACTGGACAGGGGAGGTCGGGGAGCTGTTTTTT.